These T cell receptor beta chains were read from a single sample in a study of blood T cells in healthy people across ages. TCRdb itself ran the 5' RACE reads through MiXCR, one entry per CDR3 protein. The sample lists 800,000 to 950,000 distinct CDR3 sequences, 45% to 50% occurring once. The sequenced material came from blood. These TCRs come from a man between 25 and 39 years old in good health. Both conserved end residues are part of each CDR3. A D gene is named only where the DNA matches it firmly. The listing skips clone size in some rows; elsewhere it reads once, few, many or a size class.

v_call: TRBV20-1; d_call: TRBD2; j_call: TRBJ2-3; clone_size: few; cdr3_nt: TGCAGTGCCCGGGGGCAGCGGGGGCCCCCCGATACGCAGTATTTT; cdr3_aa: CSARGQRGPPDTQYF
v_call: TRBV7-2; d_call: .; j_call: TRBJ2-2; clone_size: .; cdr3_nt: TGTGCCAGCAGCTTAGCGGTAGGAAATACCGGGGAGCTGTTTTTT; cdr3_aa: CASSLAVGNTGELFF
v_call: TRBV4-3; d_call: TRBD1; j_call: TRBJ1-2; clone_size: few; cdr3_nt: TGCGCCAGCAGCCAAGAAACATCCGGGACAGGGGAGGACTATGGCTACACCTTC; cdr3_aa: CASSQETSGTGEDYGYTF
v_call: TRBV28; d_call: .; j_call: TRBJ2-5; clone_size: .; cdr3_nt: TGTGCCAGCAGTGGACAGAGAGGAAGAGAGACCCAGTACTTC; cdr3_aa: CASSGQRGRETQYF
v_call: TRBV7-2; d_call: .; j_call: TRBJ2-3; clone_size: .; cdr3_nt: TGTGCCAGCAGCTTAGACGGTAGCGCAGATACGCAGTATTTT; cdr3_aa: CASSLDGSADTQYF
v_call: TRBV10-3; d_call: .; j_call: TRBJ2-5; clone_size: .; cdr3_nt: TGTGCCATCAGTGACGAGGGAGGCAAGACCCAGTACTTC; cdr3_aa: CAISDEGGKTQYF
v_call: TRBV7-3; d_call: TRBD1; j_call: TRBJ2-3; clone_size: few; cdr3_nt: TGTGCCAGCAGCTTAACGGCTATTGGACAGGGAGCGGCAGATACGCAGTATTTT; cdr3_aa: CASSLTAIGQGAADTQYF
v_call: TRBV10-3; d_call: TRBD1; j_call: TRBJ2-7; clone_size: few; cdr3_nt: TGTGCCATCACGGGGACAGGGGCCTACGAGCAGTACTTC; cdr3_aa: CAITGTGAYEQYF
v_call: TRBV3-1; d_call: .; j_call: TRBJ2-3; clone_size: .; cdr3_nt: TGTGCCAGCAGCCAGAATTTGCCAGATACGCAGTATTTT; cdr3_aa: CASSQNLPDTQYF
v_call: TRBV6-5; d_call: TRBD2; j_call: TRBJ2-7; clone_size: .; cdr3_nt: TGTGCCAGCAGTTTCCCGGGGGGGAGGGACTACGAGCAGTACTTC; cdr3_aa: CASSFPGGRDYEQYF
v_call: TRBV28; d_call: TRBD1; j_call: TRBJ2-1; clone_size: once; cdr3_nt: TGTGCCAGCAGTCACACAGGGGGTTCATACAATGAGCAGTTCTTC; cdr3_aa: CASSHTGGSYNEQFF
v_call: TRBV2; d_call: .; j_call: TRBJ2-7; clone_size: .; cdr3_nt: TGTGCCAGCAGTTCTCGGGCGTTCTACGAGCAGTACTTC; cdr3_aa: CASSSRAFYEQYF
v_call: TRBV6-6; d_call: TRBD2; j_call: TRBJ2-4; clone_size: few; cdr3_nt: TGTGCCAGCAGAACCGGGGGGGACATTCAGTACTTC; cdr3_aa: CASRTGGDIQYF
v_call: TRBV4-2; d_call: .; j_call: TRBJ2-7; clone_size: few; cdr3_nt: TGTGCCAGCAGATCCACGTCGGGCCGCGAGCAGTACTTC; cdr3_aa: CASRSTSGREQYF